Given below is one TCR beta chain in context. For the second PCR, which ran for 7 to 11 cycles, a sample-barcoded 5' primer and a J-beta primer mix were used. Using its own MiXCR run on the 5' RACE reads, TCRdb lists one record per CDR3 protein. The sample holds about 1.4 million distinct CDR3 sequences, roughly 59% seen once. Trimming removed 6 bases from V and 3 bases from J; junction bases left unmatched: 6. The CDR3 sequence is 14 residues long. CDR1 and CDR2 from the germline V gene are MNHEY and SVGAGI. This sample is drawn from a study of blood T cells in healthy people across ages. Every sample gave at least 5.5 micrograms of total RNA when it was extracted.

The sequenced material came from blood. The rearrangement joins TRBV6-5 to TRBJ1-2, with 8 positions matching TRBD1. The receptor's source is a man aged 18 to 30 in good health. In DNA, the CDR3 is TGTGCCAGCAGGAACGGACAGGGTGACTATGGCTACACCTTC. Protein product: CASRNGQGDYGYTF.